The entry below describes one T cell receptor (beta chain). Profiling relied on immunoSEQ multiplex PCR, and the TCRdb table lists in-frame clones only, not all of them. The table includes 350,000 to 400,000 clones, 70% to 90% detected once. Germline V gene lookup returns CDR1 SGHVS and CDR2 FQNEAQ. V was trimmed by 5 bases and J by 0 bases, leaving 17 bases between them. This CDR3 is built from 17 residues. These data come from a study of Ad26.COV2.S vaccination and SARS-CoV-2 variants. This sample's treatment: roughly 19 received Ad26.COV2.S at low or high dose, single or two shots; roughly 5 received placebo; per-sample allocation not given. Collection of the samples took place on day 63 after the first injection of vaccine or placebo. Cohort 1b enrolled adults aged 18-55 years in Boston.

The sample here was peripheral blood, taken in a trial of Ad26.COV2.S vaccine versus placebo. This chain connects TRBV7-8 to TRBJ1-3; perhaps TRBD1 as D (6 bases). The receptor comes from a person between 18 and 65 years old who received the Ad26.COV2.S COVID-19 vaccine or a placebo. The CDR3 reads CASSAIRTVYSGNTIYF. The CDR3 DNA is TGTGCCAGCAGCGCGATTCGGACAGTCTACTCTGGAAACACCATATATTTT.